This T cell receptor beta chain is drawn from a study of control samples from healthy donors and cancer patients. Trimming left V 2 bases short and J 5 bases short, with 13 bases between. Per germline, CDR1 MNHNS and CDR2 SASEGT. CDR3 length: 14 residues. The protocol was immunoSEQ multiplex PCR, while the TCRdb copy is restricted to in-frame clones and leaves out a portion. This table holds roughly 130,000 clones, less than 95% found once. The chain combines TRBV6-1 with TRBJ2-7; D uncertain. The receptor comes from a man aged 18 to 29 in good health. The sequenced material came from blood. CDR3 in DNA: TGTGCCAGCAGTGAATTAGGATATTCCAACGAGCAGTACTTC. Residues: CASSELGYSNEQYF.